Reported below is one T cell receptor beta chain. The CDR3 extends over 15 amino acids. Generated by immunoSEQ multiplex PCR, the TCRdb table keeps only in-frame clones and is missing some. The sample contains 200,000 to 250,000 clones, around 83% of which appear only once. These data originate in a study of blood T cell repertoires in COVID-19. This chain uses TRBV12-1 with TRBJ2-2; the table assigns TRBD1, which was not confirmed against the DNA. TRBV12-1 is flagged as a pseudogene. This receptor was obtained from a woman aged 45-65 years with acute or convalescent COVID-19. The sample taken for sequencing was peripheral blood. The CDR3 DNA is TGTGCCAGCAGCTACAGGGTCCGTGGCACCGGGGAGCTGTTTTTT. Its translation is CASSYRVRGTGELFF.